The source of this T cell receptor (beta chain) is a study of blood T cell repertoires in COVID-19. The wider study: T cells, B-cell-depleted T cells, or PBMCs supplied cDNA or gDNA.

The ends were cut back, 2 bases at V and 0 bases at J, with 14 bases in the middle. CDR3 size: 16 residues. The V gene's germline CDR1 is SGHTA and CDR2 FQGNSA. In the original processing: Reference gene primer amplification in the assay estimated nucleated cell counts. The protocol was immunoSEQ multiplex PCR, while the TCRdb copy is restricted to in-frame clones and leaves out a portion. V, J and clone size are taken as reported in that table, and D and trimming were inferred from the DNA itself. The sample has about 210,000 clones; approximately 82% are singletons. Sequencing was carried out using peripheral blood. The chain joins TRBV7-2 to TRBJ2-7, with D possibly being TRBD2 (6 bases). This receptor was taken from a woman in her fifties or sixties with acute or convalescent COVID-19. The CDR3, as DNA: TGTGCCAGCAGCTTATCCCGCGGGACCCCCTCCTACGAGCAGTACTTC. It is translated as CASSLSRGTPSYEQYF.